The rows below give T cell receptor beta chains drawn from one sample of a study of T-cell memory formation after mild COVID-19. A single record per CDR3 protein comes from TCRdb applying MiXCR to the 5' RACE reads. The repertoire has hundreds of thousands of distinct CDR3 sequences, around a sixth of them found once; the top ten carry approximately 20%. Sequencing input: PBMCs or a T cell subset sorted from them (not recorded which). The receptors originated from a man younger than 30 who had mild COVID-19 (a few samples of this study predate the infection). Cell type and time point are not known. Each CDR3 is given with its conserved first and last residue. Each record gives: CDR3 DNA, CDR3 protein, D gene, CDR3 length, J gene, clone size, V gene. A D gene is named only where the DNA matches it firmly. Size is stated for part of the rows, as once, few or many counts, or as a class when the clone is expanded.

CDR3nt: TGTGCCAGTAGTAGAATCGGGACAGGGGCGGCAGCTTTCTTT
CDR3aa: CASSRIGTGAAAFF
d_gene: TRBD1
len: 14
j_gene: TRBJ1-1
abundance: -
v_gene: TRBV19

CDR3nt: TGCGCCAGCAGCTTGGTTGACTCCGGGGAGCTGTTTTTT
CDR3aa: CASSLVDSGELFF
d_gene: -
len: 13
j_gene: TRBJ2-2
abundance: many
v_gene: TRBV5-1

CDR3nt: TGCGCCAGCAGAACCGGGACGGACTACAATGAGCAGTTCTTC
CDR3aa: CASRTGTDYNEQFF
d_gene: -
len: 14
j_gene: TRBJ2-1
abundance: -
v_gene: TRBV5-1

CDR3nt: TGTGCCAGCAGCTTAGATCCGCGGGCCGAGCAGTACTTC
CDR3aa: CASSLDPRAEQYF
d_gene: -
len: 13
j_gene: TRBJ2-7
abundance: few
v_gene: TRBV7-2

CDR3nt: TGTGCCAGCAGTGACACAGTGATGAATGAAAAACTGTTTTTT
CDR3aa: CASSDTVMNEKLFF
d_gene: -
len: 14
j_gene: TRBJ1-4
abundance: few
v_gene: TRBV27

CDR3nt: TGCGCCAGCAGCCAAGAACGTGGCTCTGGAAACACCATATATTTT
CDR3aa: CASSQERGSGNTIYF
d_gene: -
len: 15
j_gene: TRBJ1-3
abundance: few
v_gene: TRBV4-3

CDR3nt: TGTGCCAGCAGCCCGTCGAGGGCCCTGAACGAAAAACTGTTTTTT
CDR3aa: CASSPSRALNEKLFF
d_gene: -
len: 15
j_gene: TRBJ1-4
abundance: few
v_gene: TRBV4-2

CDR3nt: TGTGCCAGCCTACTCGGACAGGTTTACAATGAGCAGTTCTTC
CDR3aa: CASLLGQVYNEQFF
d_gene: TRBD1
len: 14
j_gene: TRBJ2-1
abundance: few
v_gene: TRBV18

CDR3nt: TGTGCCAGCAGTGACTTGGGACAGGGTAGGACAGATACGCAGTATTTT
CDR3aa: CASSDLGQGRTDTQYF
d_gene: TRBD1
len: 16
j_gene: TRBJ2-3
abundance: few
v_gene: TRBV25-1

CDR3nt: TGTGCCAGTAGTATAGGGGTATCTCCCGAAAAACTGTTTTTT
CDR3aa: CASSIGVSPEKLFF
d_gene: -
len: 14
j_gene: TRBJ1-4
abundance: -
v_gene: TRBV19

CDR3nt: TGTGCCAGCAGTGAGGGACTAGCGGGGGGGCCAGATACGCAGTATTTT
CDR3aa: CASSEGLAGGPDTQYF
d_gene: TRBD2
len: 16
j_gene: TRBJ2-3
abundance: -
v_gene: TRBV6-4

CDR3nt: TGTGCCAGCAGCGTACGAGGACTAGCGGGACCTACCGGGGAGCTGTTTTTT
CDR3aa: CASSVRGLAGPTGELFF
d_gene: TRBD2
len: 17
j_gene: TRBJ2-2
abundance: -
v_gene: TRBV9

CDR3nt: TGCGCCAGCAGCTTGACCGGTAGCGGGCACAATGAGCAGTTCTTC
CDR3aa: CASSLTGSGHNEQFF
d_gene: TRBD2
len: 15
j_gene: TRBJ2-1
abundance: few
v_gene: TRBV5-1

CDR3nt: TGTGCCAGCAGCTCCCTCCCCAGTTGGCATGAGCAGTTCTTC
CDR3aa: CASSSLPSWHEQFF
d_gene: -
len: 14
j_gene: TRBJ2-1
abundance: few
v_gene: TRBV7-3

CDR3nt: TGCGCCAGCAGCGGGGCGGGACGGGCCCTGGATACGCAGTATTTT
CDR3aa: CASSGAGRALDTQYF
d_gene: -
len: 15
j_gene: TRBJ2-3
abundance: -
v_gene: TRBV5-1

CDR3nt: TGTGCCAGCAGCTCCTCGCGGGGGTCAGGCACCGGGGAGCTGTTTTTT
CDR3aa: CASSSSRGSGTGELFF
d_gene: TRBD2
len: 16
j_gene: TRBJ2-2
abundance: -
v_gene: TRBV11-2

CDR3nt: TGCAGCGTTGAAAAGGGGGCCCCCGGGGAGCTGTTTTTT
CDR3aa: CSVEKGAPGELFF
d_gene: TRBD1
len: 13
j_gene: TRBJ2-2
abundance: few
v_gene: TRBV29-1

CDR3nt: TGTGCCAGCAGGGGACAGGGAGGCAATCAGCCCCAGCATTTT
CDR3aa: CASRGQGGNQPQHF
d_gene: TRBD1
len: 14
j_gene: TRBJ1-5
abundance: -
v_gene: TRBV6-5

CDR3nt: TGTGCCAGCAGCCAAGTCGGCAATCAGCCCCAGCATTTT
CDR3aa: CASSQVGNQPQHF
d_gene: -
len: 13
j_gene: TRBJ1-5
abundance: -
v_gene: TRBV7-9

CDR3nt: TGTGCCAGCAGCTTCCGGACACACTACACAGATACGCAGTATTTT
CDR3aa: CASSFRTHYTDTQYF
d_gene: -
len: 15
j_gene: TRBJ2-3
abundance: many
v_gene: TRBV11-2

CDR3nt: TGTGCCAGCAGCCCCGGGACAGGGGTTCATGAGCAGTTCTTC
CDR3aa: CASSPGTGVHEQFF
d_gene: TRBD1
len: 14
j_gene: TRBJ2-1
abundance: -
v_gene: TRBV5-5

CDR3nt: TGTGCCAGCAGTGGCCCCGATACGCAGTATTTT
CDR3aa: CASSGPDTQYF
d_gene: -
len: 11
j_gene: TRBJ2-3
abundance: few
v_gene: TRBV28

CDR3nt: TGTGCCAGCAGCCGTGGGGGGCCTGGGGCCAACGTCCTGACTTTC
CDR3aa: CASSRGGPGANVLTF
d_gene: -
len: 15
j_gene: TRBJ2-6
abundance: -
v_gene: TRBV7-2

CDR3nt: TGTGCCAGCAGCTTAGCGGGGGCCAGGGGTGGAGGCTACACCTTC
CDR3aa: CASSLAGARGGGYTF
d_gene: -
len: 15
j_gene: TRBJ1-2
abundance: -
v_gene: TRBV7-2

CDR3nt: TGTGCCAGCAGGCAAAAGGACAGGGGGAAGCGCGAGCAGTACTTC
CDR3aa: CASRQKDRGKREQYF
d_gene: TRBD1
len: 15
j_gene: TRBJ2-7
abundance: few
v_gene: TRBV6-2/TRBV6-3

CDR3nt: TGCAGCCTAGCGGGGGGCGGAACAGATACGCAGTATTTT
CDR3aa: CSLAGGGTDTQYF
d_gene: TRBD2
len: 13
j_gene: TRBJ2-3
abundance: -
v_gene: TRBV20-1

CDR3nt: TGTGCCAGCAGCGTAGATCCCTCGACAAGATCCTTTGGCTACACCTTC
CDR3aa: CASSVDPSTRSFGYTF
d_gene: -
len: 16
j_gene: TRBJ1-2
abundance: -
v_gene: TRBV9

CDR3nt: TGCGCCAGCACTCGAGCGGGGGAAGAGACCCAGTACTTC
CDR3aa: CASTRAGEETQYF
d_gene: TRBD2
len: 13
j_gene: TRBJ2-5
abundance: -
v_gene: TRBV5-1

CDR3nt: TGTGCCAGCAGCTTGGGAGGGTCTGTCACAGATACGCAGTATTTT
CDR3aa: CASSLGGSVTDTQYF
d_gene: -
len: 15
j_gene: TRBJ2-3
abundance: -
v_gene: TRBV5-8

CDR3nt: TGCAGTGCTACCGGGACAGGGATTGGAAAACTGTTTTTT
CDR3aa: CSATGTGIGKLFF
d_gene: TRBD1
len: 13
j_gene: TRBJ1-4
abundance: -
v_gene: TRBV20-1

CDR3nt: TGCGCCAGCAGCACAACCTCCGCCAGGGGGCTTAACTATGGCTACACCTTC
CDR3aa: CASSTTSARGLNYGYTF
d_gene: TRBD1
len: 17
j_gene: TRBJ1-2
abundance: few
v_gene: TRBV5-1

CDR3nt: TGCGCCAGCAGCCAAGAGCACAGGGGCGTGAGAACAGATACGCAGTATTTT
CDR3aa: CASSQEHRGVRTDTQYF
d_gene: TRBD1
len: 17
j_gene: TRBJ2-3
abundance: -
v_gene: TRBV4-3

CDR3nt: TGTGCCAGCAGCTTAGAGAGGAACACTGAAGCTTTCTTT
CDR3aa: CASSLERNTEAFF
d_gene: -
len: 13
j_gene: TRBJ1-1
abundance: many
v_gene: TRBV7-2

CDR3nt: TGTGCCAGCAGCTTTACAGGGGAAGTAGGCTACACCTTC
CDR3aa: CASSFTGEVGYTF
d_gene: TRBD1
len: 13
j_gene: TRBJ1-2
abundance: few
v_gene: TRBV7-3

CDR3nt: TGTGCCAGCTCACCAGTCACGAGCGGGGGGTACTCTGGCACAGATACGCAGTATTTT
CDR3aa: CASSPVTSGGYSGTDTQYF
d_gene: TRBD2
len: 19
j_gene: TRBJ2-3
abundance: many
v_gene: TRBV18

CDR3nt: TGCGCCAGCAGCTTGGGACAGAGGCCTTCTAACTATGGCTACACCTTC
CDR3aa: CASSLGQRPSNYGYTF
d_gene: -
len: 16
j_gene: TRBJ1-2
abundance: -
v_gene: TRBV5-1

CDR3nt: TGCAGTGCAAAAGGGGGCGGGCCAGATACGCAGTATTTT
CDR3aa: CSAKGGGPDTQYF
d_gene: TRBD1
len: 13
j_gene: TRBJ2-3
abundance: -
v_gene: TRBV20-1

CDR3nt: TGTGCCAGCAGCAAAGCGTCAGGGAGTTATAGCAATCAGCCCCAGCATTTT
CDR3aa: CASSKASGSYSNQPQHF
d_gene: -
len: 17
j_gene: TRBJ1-5
abundance: few
v_gene: TRBV21-1

CDR3nt: TGTGCCAGCAGCCGCACCGGGACAGGGGGCACTGAAGCTTTCTTT
CDR3aa: CASSRTGTGGTEAFF
d_gene: TRBD1
len: 15
j_gene: TRBJ1-1
abundance: -
v_gene: TRBV7-8

CDR3nt: TGTGCCAGCAGCTTAACAGGGAAAGAGACCCAGTACTTC
CDR3aa: CASSLTGKETQYF
d_gene: -
len: 13
j_gene: TRBJ2-5
abundance: -
v_gene: TRBV5-8

CDR3nt: TGTGCCAGCAGTTACCCCGGGACAAGCTCCTACGAGCAGTACTTC
CDR3aa: CASSYPGTSSYEQYF
d_gene: -
len: 15
j_gene: TRBJ2-7
abundance: few
v_gene: TRBV6-5

CDR3nt: TGCGCCAGCAGCTTGGAGGGACAGGGGAGGTCCTACAATGAGCAGTTCTTC
CDR3aa: CASSLEGQGRSYNEQFF
d_gene: TRBD1
len: 17
j_gene: TRBJ2-1
abundance: many
v_gene: TRBV5-1

CDR3nt: TGTGCCAGCTCACCGAACCCCGGGACAGCCCAAGAGACCCAGTACTTC
CDR3aa: CASSPNPGTAQETQYF
d_gene: TRBD1
len: 16
j_gene: TRBJ2-5
abundance: -
v_gene: TRBV18